The clone carrying this T cell receptor (beta chain) was seen repeatedly, ten times or more. This sample was included in a study of molecular identifiers for immune sequencing clone quantification. TCRdb reprocessed the PCR reads via MiXCR and lists one record per CDR3 protein. This repertoire shows fewer than 100,000 distinct CDR3 sequences, roughly a fifth found once; its top ten account for around 1%. This CDR3 is 17 amino acids long. The sample was naive CD8+ T cells from blood, with Jurkat cell RNA spiked in. As to subset: FACS-sorted CD8+CD4-CCR7+CD45RA+ naive T cells. The sequence came from a human donor in good health. Some libraries in this study had Jurkat cell RNA spiked in. The chain is built from TRBV12-1 and TRBJ1-5; no check of the table's D call, TRBD1, against the DNA was made. TRBV12-1 is reported as a pseudogene. The CDR3 DNA is TGTGCCAGCAGCCTGACAACGACGACAGGGACTTATCAGCCCCAGCATTTT. Translating gives CASSLTTTTGTYQPQHF.